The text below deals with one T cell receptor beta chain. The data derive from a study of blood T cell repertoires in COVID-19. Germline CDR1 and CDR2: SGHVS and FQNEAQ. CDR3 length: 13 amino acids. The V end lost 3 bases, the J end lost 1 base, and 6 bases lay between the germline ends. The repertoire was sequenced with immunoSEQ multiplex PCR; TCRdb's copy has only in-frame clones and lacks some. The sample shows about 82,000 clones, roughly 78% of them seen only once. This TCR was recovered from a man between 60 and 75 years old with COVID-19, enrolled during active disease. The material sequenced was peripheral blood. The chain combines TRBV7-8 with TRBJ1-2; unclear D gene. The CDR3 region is CASSLSNNYGYTF. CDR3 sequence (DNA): TGTGCCAGCAGCTTGTCCAATAACTATGGCTACACCTTC. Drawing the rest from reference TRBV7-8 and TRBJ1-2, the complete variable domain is GAGVSQSPRYKVAKRGQDVALRCDPISGHVSLFWYQQALGQGPEFLTYFQNEAQLDKSGLPSDRFFAERPEGSVSTLKIQRTQQEDSAVYLCASSLSNNYGYTFGSGTRLTVV.